This T cell receptor beta chain was documented in a study of cytomegalovirus exposure and HLA in healthy donors. Points from the study as a whole: There were several of the most significant clusters that appeared linked to common viral pathogens in a later analysis. Most TCR beta V segments were productive about 87% or about 30% of the time in an earlier analysis.

Points on this clone: The antigen remains undetermined. Other DNA sequences in this sample translate to the same CDR3.

Researchers ran the PCR with 60 Vbeta and 13 Jbeta primers. The protocol was immunoSEQ multiplex PCR, while the TCRdb copy is restricted to in-frame clones and leaves out a portion. The table has some 160,000 clones, around a tenth seen once; the top ten hold approximately 1.8%. The source material was PBMCs. This clonotype was obtained from a male donor in good health and CMV-seronegative.

The DNA of the CDR3 is TGCGCCAGCAGCCAATTCTCGGCCCCCGGGTCCCCAGATACGCAGTATTTT. This codes for CASSQFSAPGSPDTQYF. The chain couples TRBV4-3 to TRBJ2-3; unclear D gene. The CDR3 length is 17 residues. V shed 2 bases and J shed 4 bases, with 19 bases lying between them. Germline V gene sequence: CDR1 LGHNA, CDR2 YSLEER.